Reported below is one TCR beta chain. Its antigen remains unidentified. Researchers ran the PCR with 60 Vbeta and 13 Jbeta primers. TCRdb's copy holds only in-frame clones and misses some; the assay was immunoSEQ multiplex PCR. The sample carries some 120,000 clones, 75% to 90% recorded once. This CDR3 region has 17 residues. After removal of 0 bases from V and 0 bases from J, the junction contained 5 bases not matched to a gene. Germline loops: CDR1 GTSNPN, CDR2 SVGIG (reference sequence). The sample belongs to a study of cytomegalovirus exposure and HLA in healthy donors. Study at large: Tens of millions of unique TCRs from HLA-typed donors made up an early data release. The Caucasian-associated ancestry cluster held roughly 80% of over 350 genotyped donors.

Study-wide findings and caveats: Prior analysis indicated that the majority of TCR beta V segments exhibited productivity approximately 87% or approximately 30% of the time.

The sequence was obtained from a man aged 40-50 years in good health and CMV-seronegative. This chain links TRBV30 with TRBJ1-3; 10 nucleotides match TRBD1. The sequencing input was PBMCs. The CDR3 sequence is CAWSVRDRGYSGNTIYF. Written as DNA, the CDR3 is TGTGCCTGGAGTGTACGGGACAGGGGCTACTCTGGAAACACCATATATTTT. The whole variable domain, filled in from reference TRBV30 and TRBJ1-3, reads SQTIHQWPATLVQPVGSPLSLECTVEGTSNPNLYWYRQAAGRGLQLLFYSVGIGQISSEVPQNLSASRPQDRQFILSSKKLLLSDSGFYLCAWSVRDRGYSGNTIYFGEGSWLTVV.